Listed below are T cell receptor beta chains from one sample, sequenced in a study of T cells in Graves' hyperthyroidism and ophthalmopathy. Each CDR3 protein is one row after TCRdb ran MiXCR on the multiplex PCR reads. This repertoire shows approximately 370,000 distinct CDR3 sequences, about 15% found once; its top ten account for approximately 32%. Material: blood. The receptor source for this set is a young woman with Graves' hyperthyroidism. Both conserved end residues are part of each CDR3. A D gene is named only where the DNA matches it firmly. The size entry is marked missing in some rows and otherwise reads once, few, many or a size class.

V gene	clone size	J gene	D gene	CDR3 DNA	CDR3 protein
TRBV24-1	NA	TRBJ1-4	NA	TGTGCCACCAGTGAAGGATTAGCTAATGAAAAACTGTTTTTT	CATSEGLANEKLFF
TRBV19	NA	TRBJ2-1	NA	TGTGCCAGCTCAGGAGGACGGGGACACAATGAGCAGTTCTTC	CASSGGRGHNEQFF
TRBV27	few	TRBJ2-5	NA	TGTGCCAGCAGTAAGACCCAGTACTTC	CASSKTQYF
TRBV11-3	NA	TRBJ1-5	TRBD1	TGTGCCAGCAGCCCTTTCCCGGGACAGGGGTGGCAGCCCCAGCATTTT	CASSPFPGQGWQPQHF
TRBV28	many	TRBJ2-7	NA	TGTGCCAGCAGCCTTGAGGGCCGGTCCTACGAGCAGTACTTC	CASSLEGRSYEQYF
TRBV9	NA	TRBJ2-3	NA	TGTGCCAGCAGCTTCCGGGCCCAGGGGATCGCAGATACGCAGTATTTT	CASSFRAQGIADTQYF
TRBV6-5	few	TRBJ2-7	NA	TGTGCCAGCAGTTACAGGGGGGGGAATTACGAGCAGTACTTC	CASSYRGGNYEQYF
TRBV4-1	NA	TRBJ2-3	NA	TGCGCCAGCAGCCAAGGTCGGGGGCTGTCAGATACGCAGTATTTT	CASSQGRGLSDTQYF
TRBV3-1	NA	TRBJ2-2	TRBD2	TGTGCCAGCAACCAAGAAAGGCTAGCGGTGACTCTAGGGGGGGAGCTGTTTTTT	CASNQERLAVTLGGELFF
TRBV12-5	few	TRBJ2-1	TRBD1	TGTGCTAGTGGACCGGGACAGACAGCGAGCAATGAGCAGTTCTTC	CASGPGQTASNEQFF
TRBV5-1	many	TRBJ2-1	NA	TGCGCCAGCAGCCCCACAGAGAGCTCCTACAATGAGCAGTTCTTC	CASSPTESSYNEQFF
TRBV30	many	TRBJ1-2	NA	TGTGCCTGGGTGGCTCGGCAATCCTATGGCTACACCTTC	CAWVARQSYGYTF
TRBV13	few	TRBJ2-1	NA	TGTGCCAGCAGCTTACGACTAGAGAAGTACAATGAGCAGTTCTTC	CASSLRLEKYNEQFF
TRBV2	many	TRBJ2-4	TRBD2	TGTGCCAGCAGTGAATGGGCTAGCGGGAGAAAAAACATTCAGTACTTC	CASSEWASGRKNIQYF
TRBV20-1	many	TRBJ2-5	TRBD2	TGCAGTGGGGTCAGTGGGAGGGAAGAGACCCAGTACTTC	CSGVSGREETQYF
TRBV4-1	many	TRBJ1-5	NA	TGCGCCAGCAGCCAAGGGGAAGGGCGCGATCAGCCCCAGCATTTT	CASSQGEGRDQPQHF
TRBV3-1	many	TRBJ2-1	NA	TGTGCCAGCAGCCATAGGCCTGGGGAGCAGTTCTTC	CASSHRPGEQFF
TRBV5-6	few	TRBJ2-7	TRBD1	TGTGCCAGCAGCTGGGGACAGCCCTACGAGCAGTACTTC	CASSWGQPYEQYF
TRBV5-6	many	TRBJ2-7	NA	TGTGCCAGCAGCTTGGTGATAGGTGTCTCCTACGAGCAGTACTTC	CASSLVIGVSYEQYF
TRBV29-1	few	TRBJ2-3	TRBD2	TGCAGCGTTGCGGAAAGCGGGAGGGATACGCAGTATTTT	CSVAESGRDTQYF
TRBV20-1	many	TRBJ2-7	TRBD1	TGCAGTGCTCCCGGGACAGGAAACTACGAGCAGTACTTC	CSAPGTGNYEQYF
TRBV2	NA	TRBJ2-1	NA	TGTGCCAGCAGTCAAGTGGTAGGTGAGCAGTTCTTC	CASSQVVGEQFF
TRBV5-1	NA	TRBJ2-7	TRBD2	TGCGCCAGCAGCCTCTCTTCACTAGCGGGAGGTTCCCTCACCTACGAGCAGTACTTC	CASSLSSLAGGSLTYEQYF
TRBV30	many	TRBJ2-5	NA	TGTGCCTGGAGTGTTAGGGGAGGGACCCAGTACTTC	CAWSVRGGTQYF
TRBV18	few	TRBJ2-7	NA	TGTGCCAGCTCACCCTCATTGATGACGGTTACCTACGAGCAGTACTTC	CASSPSLMTVTYEQYF
TRBV7-9	few	TRBJ2-5	NA	TGTGCCAGCAGCTTTTCAAATCTCCAAGAGACCCAGTACTTC	CASSFSNLQETQYF
TRBV12-3/TRBV12-4	many	TRBJ1-5	TRBD1	TGTGCCAGCAGTTTTGGCGGGGGGACAGGGGGCGGGAATCAGCCCCAGCATTTT	CASSFGGGTGGGNQPQHF
TRBV6-4	NA	TRBJ2-1	TRBD2	TGTGCCAGCAGTGACTCGAAAGGGAGCGGGACCTCCTACAATGAGCAGTTCTTC	CASSDSKGSGTSYNEQFF
TRBV7-7	many	TRBJ2-5	TRBD1	TGTGCCAGCAGCCTCTCACAGGGGAACCAGTACTTC	CASSLSQGNQYF
TRBV20-1	many	TRBJ2-1	TRBD2	TGCAGTGCAAAGAATAGCGGGAGGCATGAGCAGTTCTTC	CSAKNSGRHEQFF
TRBV7-2	many	TRBJ2-3	TRBD2	TGTGCCACCAGGGTAGCGGGGTCACGCACAGATACGCAGTATTTT	CATRVAGSRTDTQYF
TRBV10-1	NA	TRBJ2-1	TRBD2	TGCGCCAGCAGTGAAGTACTAGCGGGAAAGAATGAGCAGTTCTTC	CASSEVLAGKNEQFF
TRBV20-1	many	TRBJ1-2	NA	TGCAGTGCTGAGCTCCAGTTTAACTATGGCTACACCTTC	CSAELQFNYGYTF
TRBV5-1	NA	TRBJ2-2	NA	TGCGCCAGCAGCTTTCTTAGCACCGGGGAGCTGTTTTTT	CASSFLSTGELFF
TRBV6-2/TRBV6-3	NA	TRBJ2-3	NA	TGTGCCAGTCTAGACCCCACAGCGGACAGCACAGATACGCAGTATTTT	CASLDPTADSTDTQYF
TRBV10-3	few	TRBJ1-5	NA	TGTGCCAGCAGTTACAGGGTTTCAAGCAATCAGCCCCAGCATTTT	CASSYRVSSNQPQHF
TRBV4-1	NA	TRBJ2-5	NA	TGCGCCAGCAGCCAAGCTCCCGACGTCTTTGAGACCCAGTACTTC	CASSQAPDVFETQYF
TRBV19	few	TRBJ2-7	NA	TGTGCCAGTAGCCAAATCCTGGGCCTGACCTCCTACGAGCAGTACTTC	CASSQILGLTSYEQYF
TRBV19	NA	TRBJ1-3	NA	TGTGCCAGTAGTCCGTACTCAGGATTCTCTGGAAACACCATATATTTT	CASSPYSGFSGNTIYF
TRBV18	many	TRBJ2-1	TRBD2	TGTGCCAGCATGGCGGGAGGAACCTACAATGAGCAGTTCTTC	CASMAGGTYNEQFF
TRBV28	NA	TRBJ2-7	NA	TGTGCCAGCAGAATCGGGATGCCCTACGAGCAGTACTTC	CASRIGMPYEQYF
TRBV20-1	NA	TRBJ2-2	NA	TGCAGTGCTAGACGTACAGGGTCTGTCGGGGAGCTGTTTTTT	CSARRTGSVGELFF
TRBV20-1	many	TRBJ2-1	TRBD2	TGCAGTGCTAGAGATCACGGACTAGCGGTCAATGAGCAGTTCTTC	CSARDHGLAVNEQFF
TRBV3-1	many	TRBJ1-3	TRBD1	TGTGCCAGCAGCCACGGACAGGGGAACGGAAACACCATATATTTT	CASSHGQGNGNTIYF
TRBV7-6	many	TRBJ2-7	TRBD2	TGTGCCAGCAGCCCTAATTTAGCGGGAGTTTACGAGCAGTACTTC	CASSPNLAGVYEQYF
TRBV6-2/TRBV6-3	many	TRBJ2-2	TRBD2	TGTGCCAGCAGTCCCGGTGTAGCGGGAGGCACCGGGGAGCTGTTTTTT	CASSPGVAGGTGELFF
TRBV19	many	TRBJ1-1	NA	TGTGCCAGTAGTACTGGGGTCACAGGCCGGGTGACTGAAGCTTTCTTT	CASSTGVTGRVTEAFF
TRBV20-1	many	TRBJ2-1	NA	TGCAGTGCTAGAGATTTAATCCCGGACGGGAGTACTGGTAATGAGCAGTTCTTC	CSARDLIPDGSTGNEQFF
TRBV7-9	NA	TRBJ2-7	TRBD1	TGTGCCAGCAGCTCCTGGGACAGGGCAGACGAGCAGTACTTC	CASSSWDRADEQYF
TRBV7-8	many	TRBJ2-5	NA	TGTGCCAGCAGCTTGGTGGGGGCCTGGGAGACCCAGTACTTC	CASSLVGAWETQYF
TRBV6-1	few	TRBJ1-5	NA	TGTACCAGCAGTGTCCAGGTTGGGGATCAGCCCCAGCATTTT	CTSSVQVGDQPQHF
TRBV5-1	many	TRBJ2-3	TRBD2	TGCGCCAGCAGCTTGGGGACCAGCGGGACGACAGATACGCAGTATTTT	CASSLGTSGTTDTQYF
TRBV20-1	many	TRBJ2-7	NA	TGCAGTGCCCGACAGGTGGGACTAAATAGGGAGCAGTACTTC	CSARQVGLNREQYF